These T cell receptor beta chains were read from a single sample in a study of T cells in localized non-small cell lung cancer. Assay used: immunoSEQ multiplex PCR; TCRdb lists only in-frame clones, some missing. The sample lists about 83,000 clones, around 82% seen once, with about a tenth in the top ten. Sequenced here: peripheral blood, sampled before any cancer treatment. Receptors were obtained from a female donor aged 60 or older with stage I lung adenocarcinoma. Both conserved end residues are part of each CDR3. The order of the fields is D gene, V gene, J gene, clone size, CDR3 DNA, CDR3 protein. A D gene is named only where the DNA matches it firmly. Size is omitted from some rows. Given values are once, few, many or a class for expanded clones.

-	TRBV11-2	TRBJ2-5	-	TGTGCCAGCAGCCCGGGGGAGACCCAGTACTTC	CASSPGETQYF
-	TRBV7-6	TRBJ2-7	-	TGTGCCAGCAGCTTAAGTCTGGTCTACGAGCAGTACTTC	CASSLSLVYEQYF
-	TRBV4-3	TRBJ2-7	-	TGCGCCAGCAGCCAAGTTTGGGGTCCGTACGAGCAGTACTTC	CASSQVWGPYEQYF
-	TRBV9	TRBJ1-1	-	TGTGCCAGCAGCGGGGACGGGATGAACACTGAAGCTTTCTTT	CASSGDGMNTEAFF
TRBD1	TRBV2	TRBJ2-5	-	TGTGCCAGCAGTGAAGCGCTCCGGACAGGGGTGGAGACCCAGTACTTC	CASSEALRTGVETQYF
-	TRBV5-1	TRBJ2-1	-	TGCGCCAGCAGCTTGGGGTCGGGGACCTTACGCGATGAGCAGTTCTTC	CASSLGSGTLRDEQFF
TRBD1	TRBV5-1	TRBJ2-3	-	TGCGCCAGCAGCTTCCGGACAGGTTTGAATACGCAGTATTTT	CASSFRTGLNTQYF
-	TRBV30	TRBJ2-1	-	TGTGCCTGGAGTCGTCAACAGGGAATCCAAGGGCAGTTCTTC	CAWSRQQGIQGQFF
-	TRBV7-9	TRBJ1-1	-	TGTGCCAGCAGCTACGAAGGAACTGAAGCTTTCTTT	CASSYEGTEAFF
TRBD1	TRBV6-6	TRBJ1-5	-	TGTGCCAGCAGTTCAGGGACAGGACCCAATCAGCCCCAGCATTTT	CASSSGTGPNQPQHF
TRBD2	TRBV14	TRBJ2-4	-	TGTGCCAGCAGCCAACTCCTAGCGGGGGGGAGAAACATTCAGTACTTC	CASSQLLAGGRNIQYF
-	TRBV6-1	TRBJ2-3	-	TGTGCCAGCAGTAGAAGTTACTCGGATACGCAGTATTTT	CASSRSYSDTQYF
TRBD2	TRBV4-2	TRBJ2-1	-	TGTGCCAGCAGCCAAGTCGGGGGGGCCTCCTACAATGAGCAGTTCTTC	CASSQVGGASYNEQFF
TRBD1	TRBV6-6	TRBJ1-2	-	TGTGCCAGCAGTTACGGACAGGGGGCTTCCTATGGCTACACCTTC	CASSYGQGASYGYTF
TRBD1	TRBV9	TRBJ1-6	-	TGTGCCAGCAGCGCCGCTTGGGACAGGAATTCACCCCTCCACTTT	CASSAAWDRNSPLHF
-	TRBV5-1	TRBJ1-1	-	TGCGCCAGCAGTTTTAGCTCAGGCTTGAACACTGAAGCTTTCTTT	CASSFSSGLNTEAFF
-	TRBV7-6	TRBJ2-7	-	TGTGCCAGCAGCTTAGCGTCAGGGAGCTCCTACGAGCAGTACTTC	CASSLASGSSYEQYF
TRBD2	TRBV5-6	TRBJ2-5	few	TGTGCCAGCAGCTTTACTAGCGGGCCCTCCCAAGAGACCCAGTACTTC	CASSFTSGPSQETQYF
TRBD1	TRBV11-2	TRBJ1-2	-	TGTGCCAGCAGCTTACAGGGGGGCGGCTATGGCTACACCTTC	CASSLQGGGYGYTF
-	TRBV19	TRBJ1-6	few	TGTGCCAGTAGTATCACGCCGGGGTTAGGGTCACCCCTCCACTTT	CASSITPGLGSPLHF
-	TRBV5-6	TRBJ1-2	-	TGTGCCAGCAGCTTATTGGGAGAAAACTATGGCTACACCTTC	CASSLLGENYGYTF
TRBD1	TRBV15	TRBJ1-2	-	TGTGCCACCAGCAGAGATTATGGACAGGGAGGAGGCTACACCTTC	CATSRDYGQGGGYTF
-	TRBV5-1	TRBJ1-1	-	TGCGCCAGCAGCTTGGGTTCTGCAGCTTTCTTT	CASSLGSAAFF
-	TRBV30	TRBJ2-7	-	TGTGCCTGGTCAAGGAACCGGCGGAGCTCCTACGAGCAGTACTTC	CAWSRNRRSSYEQYF
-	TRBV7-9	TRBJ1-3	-	TGTGCCAGCAGCTCCGCCGGGGGCAGCTTCTCTGGAAACACCATATATTTT	CASSSAGGSFSGNTIYF